This T cell receptor beta chain originates from a study of OX40 agonist ivuxolimab in advanced cancers. V lost 4 bases and J lost 0, with 12 bases in between. The CDR3 runs 15 residues. In germline, CDR1 is MNHEY, CDR2 SMNVEV (reference sequence). Notes on this clone: Its antigen is as yet unknown.

Excluded were patients having autoimmune disease history or systemic immunosuppression. Sequencing used immunoSEQ multiplex PCR; TCRdb keeps in-frame clones, though not all of them. The data contain around 99,000 clones, less than 95% of them singletons. Overall study results and limits: In general, CD8+ T cells held more expanded clones than CD4+ did, on average.

The sequencing used CD4+ or CD8+ T cells sorted from blood, collected in a trial of the OX40 agonist ivuxolimab. This receptor was identified in an adult with an advanced solid tumor such as melanoma, head and neck, liver or kidney cancer. V is TRBV27 and J is TRBJ2-5; D gene ambiguous. DNA of the CDR3: TGTGCCAGCAGTTCAGGTATTGAGTACCAAGAGACCCAGTACTTC. It encodes CASSSGIEYQETQYF.